This TCR beta chain derives from a study of CD8 T cells in ankylosing spondylitis. For TCR beta, libraries came from quantitative 5'-RACE with molecular barcodes. Via MiXCR, TCRdb re-called the 5' RACE reads, giving one row per CDR3 protein. This sample carries about 700,000 distinct CDR3 sequences, 15% to 20% of them seen once, and the ten largest clones take under 20%. The study, taken as a whole, reports: For ankylosing spondylitis blood, a TCR beta motif of several highly homologous variants appeared characteristic.

Details on this clonotype: Its matching antigen is unknown.

This CDR3 contains 15 residues. Trimming removed 3 bases from V and 6 bases from J; junction bases left unmatched: 5. In germline, CDR1 is SGHRS, CDR2 YFSETQ. The chain uses TRBV5-1 and TRBJ2-1, with 11 nucleotides matching TRBD2. The source is a male donor with ankylosing spondylitis. Input material: blood, either unsorted or a sorted T cell fraction (not recorded which). CDR3 in DNA: TGCGCCAGCAGCTCCATTAGCGGGGGGGGCAATGAGCAGTTCTTC. It codes for CASSSISGGGNEQFF.